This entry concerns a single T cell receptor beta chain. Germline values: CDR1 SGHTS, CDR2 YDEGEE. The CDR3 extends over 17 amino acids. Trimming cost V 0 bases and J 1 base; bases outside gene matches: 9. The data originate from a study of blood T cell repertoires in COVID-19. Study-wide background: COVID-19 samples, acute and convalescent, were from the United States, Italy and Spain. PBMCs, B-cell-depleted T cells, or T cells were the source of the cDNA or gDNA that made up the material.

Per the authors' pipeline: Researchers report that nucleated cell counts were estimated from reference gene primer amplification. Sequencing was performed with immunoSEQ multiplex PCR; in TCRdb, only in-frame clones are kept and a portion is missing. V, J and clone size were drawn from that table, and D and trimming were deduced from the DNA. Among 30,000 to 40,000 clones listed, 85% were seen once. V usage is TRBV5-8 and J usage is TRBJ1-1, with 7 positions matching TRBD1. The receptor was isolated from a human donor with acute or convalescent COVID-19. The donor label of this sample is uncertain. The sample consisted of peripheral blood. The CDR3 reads CASSLATGLKTNTEAFF. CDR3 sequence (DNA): TGTGCCAGCAGCTTGGCGACAGGGCTGAAGACGAACACTGAAGCTTTCTTT. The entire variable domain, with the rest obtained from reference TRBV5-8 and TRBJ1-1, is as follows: EAGVTQSPTHLIKTRGQQATLRCSPISGHTSVYWYQQALGLGLQFLLWYDEGEERNRGNFPPRFSGRQFPNYSSELNVNALELEDSALYLCASSLATGLKTNTEAFFGQGTRLTVV.